The 27 T cell receptor beta chains below come from one sample, sequenced in a study of shared clonotypes between healthy human individuals. Generated by immunoSEQ multiplex PCR, the TCRdb table keeps only in-frame clones and is missing some. In the table there are nearly 1,000,000 clones, about three quarters of which are singletons. Sequencing used memory CD4+ T cells sorted from blood. Subset defined: CD45RA-negative fraction. The receptor set was obtained from a young man in good health.

This clone showed up just a few times. The gene calls are TRBV11-2 and TRBJ2-1, with TRBD2 identical over 7 bases. The CDR3 spans 15 residues. Trimming removed 5 bases from V and 7 bases from J; junction bases left unmatched: 11. Germline CDR1 SGHAT, CDR2 FQNNGV. The CDR3 protein is CASSTFGAGTNEQFF. CDR3 DNA: TGTGCCAGCAGCACTTTCGGAGCGGGGACTAATGAGCAGTTCTTC.

This clone occurred once. The chain recombines TRBV2 with TRBJ1-1, with 10 positions matching TRBD1. V lost 0 bases to trimming and J lost 8 bases; unmatched junction nucleotides: 9. The CDR3 consists of 16 residues. Per the germline V gene, CDR1 is SNHLY and CDR2 is FYNNEI. Written as DNA, the CDR3 is TGTGCCAGCAGTGAAGCGCCGGGACAGGGGAGAAAGGAAGCTTTCTTT. Amino acid sequence: CASSEAPGQGRKEAFF.

The chain combines TRBV6-1 with TRBJ2-7, with 7 bases that match TRBD1. The germline gives CDR1 MNHNS, CDR2 SASEGT. Trimming cost V 2 bases and J 5 bases; bases outside gene matches: 6. CDR3 length equals 14 residues. CDR3 in DNA: TGTGCCAGCAGTGAAAGGTACAGGGGCCACGAGCAGTACTTC. It translates to CASSERYRGHEQYF.

The chain employs TRBV30 and TRBJ1-1; D might be TRBD1 (5 bases). This CDR3 is built from 12 residues. The germline V and J ends were trimmed by 3 bases and 5 bases, with 10 bases remaining between them. The germline CDR1 and CDR2 sequences are GTSNPN and SVGIG (reference sequence). The CDR3: CAWRTWGTEAFF. CDR3 DNA: TGTGCCTGGAGGACCTGGGGGACTGAAGCTTTCTTT.

This clone was observed once. This rearrangement joins TRBV20-1 to TRBJ2-5, with D maybe TRBD2 (5 bases). Trimming stripped 3 bases from V and 13 bases from J, with 12 bases between. Per germline, CDR1 DFQATT and CDR2 SNEGSKA (reference sequence). This CDR3 has 10 residues. CDR3 loop: CSASRGPPYF. The CDR3 coding sequence is TGCAGTGCTAGTCGGGGTCCTCCGTACTTC.

CDR3 sequence: CAWSGSQGALFF. The DNA for the CDR3 is TGTGCCTGGAGTGGGTCTCAGGGTGCACTGTTTTTT. V gene TRBV30 combines with J gene TRBJ1-4; possible D gene TRBD1, 5 bases. Germline CDR1 reads GTSNPN; CDR2 reads SVGIG (reference sequence). V lost 1 base, J lost 13 bases, and 13 bases lay in between. The CDR3 contains 12 residues.

V is TRBV27 and J is TRBJ2-2; D is unclear. Germline values: CDR1 MNHEY, CDR2 SMNVEV (reference sequence). The CDR3 contains 16 residues. Trimming removed 5 bases from V and 4 bases from J, with 17 bases in between. The CDR3 DNA reads TGTGCCAGCAGTAGTCGAAAGGGAACCTTCACCGGGGAGCTGTTTTTT. Residues: CASSSRKGTFTGELFF.

This clone has more than one count but fewer than ten. The V and J genes are TRBV7-3 and TRBJ2-3; 9 nucleotides agree with TRBD1. V shed 6 bases, J shed 8 bases, and the junction held 6 bases outside the gene matches. Germline V lookup: CDR1 SGHTA, CDR2 FQGTGA. The CDR3 spans 13 residues. CDR3 DNA sequence: TGTGCCAGCAGACAGGGGGCGCAGGGTACGCAGTATTTT. Translation: CASRQGAQGTQYF. Complete variable domain (other parts from reference TRBV7-3 and TRBJ2-3): GAGVSQTPSNKVTEKGKYVELRCDPISGHTALYWYRQSLGQGPEFLIYFQGTGAADDSGLPNDRFFAVRPEGSVSTLKIQRTERGDSAVYLCASRQGAQGTQYFGPGTRLTVL.

The chain links TRBV28 to TRBJ1-4, with 7 nucleotides matching TRBD1. V lost 3 bases and J lost 3; bases outside the gene matches: 7. There are 16 residues in the CDR3. Germline CDR1 is MDHEN and CDR2 is SYDVKM. Here the CDR3 reads CASSLRQGAANEKLFF. The DNA for the CDR3 is TGTGCCAGCAGTTTGAGACAGGGCGCCGCTAATGAAAAACTGTTTTTT.

J is TRBJ1-3 and V is TRBV11-3; no clear D gene. Trimming removed 5 bases at V and 8 bases at J, with 16 bases between. Germline V CDR1 and CDR2: SGHNT, YENEEA. This CDR3 contains 14 residues. CDR3: CASSLGGVQDTIYF. The DNA of the CDR3 is TGTGCCAGCAGCCTCGGCGGTGTGCAGGACACCATATATTTT.

The chain joins TRBV11-3 to TRBJ1-3; D unclear. V was cut by 0 bases and J by 0 bases, with 12 bases left in between. CDR3 length: 17 residues. Germline V CDR1 and CDR2: SGHNT, YENEEA. CDR3 loop: CASSLDPPSCSGNTIYF. The CDR3 bases are TGTGCCAGCAGCTTAGATCCCCCTTCCTGCTCTGGAAACACCATATATTTT.

The chain links TRBV30 to TRBJ1-6; D possibly corresponds to TRBD1 (6 bases). The CDR3 sequence is 15 residues long. CDR1 and CDR2 from the germline V gene are GTSNPN and SVGIG (reference sequence). V lost 0 bases, J lost 11 bases, and 17 bases lay in between. In DNA, the CDR3 is TGTGCCTGGAGTGTACAAGCAGGGGCAGGAACACCCCTCCACTTT. It is translated as CAWSVQAGAGTPLHF.

The V call is TRBV11-3, the J call TRBJ2-1; TRBD2 aligns across 7 bases. Germline lookup yields CDR1 SGHNT and CDR2 YENEEA. The CDR3 sequence is 16 residues long. V lost 1 base and J lost 2; bases outside the gene matches: 5. CDR3 nucleotide sequence: TGTGCCAGCAGCTTAGCTAGCGGAGCGACCTACAATGAGCAGTTCTTC. Translating gives CASSLASGATYNEQFF.

Regarding this clone: The same CDR3 arises from other DNA sequences in this sample as well. In DNA form, the CDR3 reads TGTGCCAGCAGTAACACAGATACGCAGTATTTT. Translation: CASSNTDTQYF. The rearrangement uses TRBV2 and TRBJ2-3; no firm D call. The germline V gene has CDR1 SNHLY and CDR2 FYNNEI. The length of the CDR3 is 11 residues. V dropped 5 bases and J dropped 2 bases, with 2 bases sitting between them.

The rearrangement uses TRBV7-2 and TRBJ2-3, with 14 bases identical to TRBD2. In germline, CDR1 is SGHTA, CDR2 FQGNSA. Losses at the gene ends were 5 bases for V and 0 bases for J; bases not matched to a gene: 10. The CDR3 runs 19 residues. CDR3 sequence (DNA): TGTGCCAGCAGCGACTTCGGGACTAGCGGGAGCGCTAGCACAGATACGCAGTATTTT. Its translation is CASSDFGTSGSASTDTQYF.

The chain employs TRBV28 and TRBJ1-2; D is possibly TRBD1 (5 bases). Germline-derived CDR1 and CDR2 are MDHEN and SYDVKM. The CDR3 has 13 residues. Trimming removed 3 bases from V and 2 bases from J, with 7 bases in between. DNA for the CDR3: TGTGCCAGCAGTTTCGCAGGGAACTATGGCTACACCTTC. It yields the protein CASSFAGNYGYTF.

The chain employs TRBV28 and TRBJ1-3, with 9 bases aligning to TRBD1. Trimming removed 6 bases from V and 4 bases from J; junction bases left unmatched: 7. The CDR3 runs 15 residues. The germline CDR1 and CDR2 sequences are MDHEN and SYDVKM. CDR3 sequence (DNA): TGTGCCAGCAGAGAATCCGGGACAGGGGGAAACACCATATATTTT. Translating gives CASRESGTGGNTIYF.

In this sample, this clone turned up once. This chain links TRBV6-5 with TRBJ2-7; D not certain. Trimming stripped 8 bases from V and 2 bases from J, with 16 bases between. The CDR3 is 14 amino acids. From germline, CDR1 is MNHEY and CDR2 SVGAGI. In DNA form, the CDR3 reads TGTGCCAGCTCCCGACCGTTACCGCCCTACGAGCAGTACTTC. It yields the protein CASSRPLPPYEQYF.

The gene calls are TRBV7-9 and TRBJ2-1, with D hard to call. V was cut by 0 bases and J by 9 bases, with 12 bases left in between. Germline CDR1 SEHNR, CDR2 FQNEAQ (reference sequence). This CDR3 contains 14 residues. The CDR3 sequence: CASSLAISLPEQFF. The CDR3 nucleotides read TGTGCCAGCAGCTTAGCGATTAGTCTGCCTGAGCAGTTCTTC.

This clone has a single count. The chain joins TRBV6-1 to TRBJ1-3; D not resolved. The CDR3 is 15 amino acids. The V gene lost 6 bases and the J gene lost 4 bases, with 16 bases spanning the gap. Germline V gene lookup returns CDR1 MNHNS and CDR2 SASEGT. Here the CDR3 reads CASRVGEEEGNTIYF. The CDR3 region has the DNA TGTGCCAGCAGGGTCGGGGAAGAGGAGGGAAACACCATATATTTT.

The chain couples TRBV9 to TRBJ1-5, with 8 bases lining up with TRBD1. The germline CDR1 and CDR2 sequences are SGDLS and YYNGEE. The CDR3 has 16 amino acids. V shed 0 bases, J shed 3 bases, and the junction held 5 bases outside the gene matches. The CDR3 bases are TGTGCCAGCAGCGTAGAGGGCAGGGGGCCCAATCAGCCCCAGCATTTT. It yields the protein CASSVEGRGPNQPQHF. Together with reference TRBV9 and TRBJ1-5, the CDR3 gives the full variable domain: DSGVTQTPKHLITATGQRVTLRCSPRSGDLSVYWYQQSLDQGLQFLIQYYNGEERAKGNILERFSAQQFPDLHSELNLSSLELGDSALYFCASSVEGRGPNQPQHFGDGTRLSIL.

The V call is TRBV18, the J call TRBJ2-1; tentatively, D is TRBD1 (6 bases). The CDR3 has 16 residues. Germline V gene data show CDR1 as KGHSH and CDR2 as LQKENI. Trimming took 2 bases from V and 3 from J, leaving 14 bases between them. For the CDR3, the DNA is TGTGCCAGCTCACCAGGAGTTGGGGGACACTACAATGAGCAGTTCTTC. Translating gives CASSPGVGGHYNEQFF.

This clone appeared a few times. In the same sample, other DNA sequences code for this CDR3. The CDR3 here is CASNRGTEAFF. The CDR3 DNA is TGTGCCAGCAACCGGGGGACTGAAGCTTTCTTT. V and J are TRBV6-6 and TRBJ1-1, with a tentative D call TRBD1 (5 bases). Germline lookup yields CDR1 MNHNY and CDR2 SVGAGI (reference sequence). CDR3 size: 11 residues. V lost 7 bases and J 5 bases, leaving 8 bases between the germline ends.

V is TRBV7-8 and J is TRBJ2-6, with D uncertain. The V gene's germline CDR1 is SGHVS and CDR2 FQNEAQ. The ends were cut back, 2 bases at V and 4 bases at J, with 6 bases in the middle. This CDR3 comprises 14 residues. The CDR3 nucleotides read TGTGCCAGCAGCTTATCAAGGGGGGCCAACGTCCTGACTTTC. This translates into CASSLSRGANVLTF.

The chain employs TRBV6-1 and TRBJ1-5; 7 bases are shared with TRBD1. CDR3 length: 15 residues. V was pared by 5 bases and J by 6 bases, with 10 bases of the junction left unmatched. Germline V gene data show CDR1 as MNHNS and CDR2 as SASEGT. CDR3 in DNA: TGTGCCAGCAGTACCAGGGGGGATGGGGGTCAGCCCCAGCATTTT. It codes for CASSTRGDGGQPQHF.

V gene TRBV6-6 combines with J gene TRBJ2-7, with 9 bases aligning to TRBD2. The germline gives CDR1 MNHNY, CDR2 SVGAGI (reference sequence). The CDR3 is made up of 14 amino acids. V lost 4 bases and J lost 6; bases outside the gene matches: 7. CDR3 sequence (DNA): TGTGCCAGCAGTTCTCGGGCGGGGGGGCCCGAGCAGTACTTC. Translated: CASSSRAGGPEQYF.

The chain is built from TRBV28 and TRBJ2-1; the D gene could be TRBD1 or TRBD2 (6 bases each). V dropped 8 bases and J dropped 5 bases, with 16 bases sitting between them. This CDR3 has 14 residues. The germline V gene encodes CDR1 MDHEN and CDR2 SYDVKM. The CDR3 region is CASGRRGSHNEQFF. The CDR3 DNA reads as TGTGCCAGCGGTCGGAGGGGGAGTCACAATGAGCAGTTCTTC.